This T cell receptor (beta chain) was recorded in a study of cytomegalovirus exposure and HLA in healthy donors. Study-level points and caveats: Clusters of TCRs from the first cohort tended to co-occur in the 110 or so validation repertoires (as a later analysis found). Cytomegalovirus association was listed for 164 TCR beta chains.

The data were produced by immunoSEQ multiplex PCR, yet TCRdb's version contains in-frame clones alone and is incomplete. The sample contains fewer than 400,000 clones, approximately 88% of which appear only once. A note on this clone: Its matching antigen is unknown.

Trimming removed 6 bases from V and 3 bases from J; junction bases left unmatched: 4. This CDR3 is 14 amino acids long. CDR1 is MNHNY, CDR2 SVGAGI, per germline (reference sequence). The source material was PBMCs. This TCR was recovered from a man aged 25-45 years in good health and CMV-seronegative. The chain links TRBV6-6 to TRBJ1-4; 7 bases map to TRBD1. The CDR3 region has the DNA TGTGCCAGCAGCTTAACAGGGGCTAATGAAAAACTGTTTTTT. Protein sequence: CASSLTGANEKLFF.